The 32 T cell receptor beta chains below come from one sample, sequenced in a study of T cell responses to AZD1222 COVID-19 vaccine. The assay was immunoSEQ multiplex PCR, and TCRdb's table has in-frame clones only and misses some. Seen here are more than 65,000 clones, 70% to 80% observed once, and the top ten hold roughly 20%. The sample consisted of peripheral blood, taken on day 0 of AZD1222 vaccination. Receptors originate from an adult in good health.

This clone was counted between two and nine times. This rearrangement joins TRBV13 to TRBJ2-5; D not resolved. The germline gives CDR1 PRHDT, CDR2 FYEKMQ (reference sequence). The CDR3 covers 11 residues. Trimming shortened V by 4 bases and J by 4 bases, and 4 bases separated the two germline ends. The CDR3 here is CASSSSETQYF. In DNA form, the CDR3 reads TGTGCCAGCAGCTCCTCAGAGACCCAGTACTTC.

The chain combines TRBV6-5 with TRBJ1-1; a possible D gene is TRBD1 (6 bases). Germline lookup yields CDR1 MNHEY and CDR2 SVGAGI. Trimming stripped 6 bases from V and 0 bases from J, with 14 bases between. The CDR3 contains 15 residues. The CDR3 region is CASRRPGALNTEAFF. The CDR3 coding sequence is TGTGCCAGCAGACGCCCAGGGGCCCTGAACACTGAAGCTTTCTTT.

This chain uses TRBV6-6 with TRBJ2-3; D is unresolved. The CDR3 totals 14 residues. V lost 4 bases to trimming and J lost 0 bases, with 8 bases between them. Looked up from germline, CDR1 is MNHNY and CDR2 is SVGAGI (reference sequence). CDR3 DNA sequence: TGTGCCAGCAGTTCCCGTCCTAGCACAGATACGCAGTATTTT. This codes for CASSSRPSTDTQYF.

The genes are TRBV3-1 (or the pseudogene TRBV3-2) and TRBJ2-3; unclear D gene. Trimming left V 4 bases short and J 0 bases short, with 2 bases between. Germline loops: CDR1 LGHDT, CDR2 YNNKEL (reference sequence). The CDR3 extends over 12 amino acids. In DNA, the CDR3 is TGTGCCAGCAGCCTTAGCACAGATACGCAGTATTTT. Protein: CASSLSTDTQYF.

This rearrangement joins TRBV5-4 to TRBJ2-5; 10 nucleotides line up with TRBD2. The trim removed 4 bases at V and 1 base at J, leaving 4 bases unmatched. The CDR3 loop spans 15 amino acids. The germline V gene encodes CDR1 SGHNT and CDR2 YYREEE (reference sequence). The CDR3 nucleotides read TGTGCCAGCAGCCGCGGACTAGCGGTCCAAGAGACCCAGTACTTC. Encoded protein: CASSRGLAVQETQYF. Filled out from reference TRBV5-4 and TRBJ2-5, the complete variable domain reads ETGVTQSPTHLIKTRGQQVTLRCSSQSGHNTVSWYQQALGQGPQFIFQYYREEENGRGNFPPRFSGLQFPNYSSELNVNALELDDSALYLCASSRGLAVQETQYFGPGTRLLVL.

The CDR3 region has the DNA TGTGCCAGCAGGGGACAGCTCTCTAATGAAAAACTGTTTTTT. This gives the protein CASRGQLSNEKLFF. The J gene is TRBJ1-4, the V gene TRBV6-5, with 7 bases fitting TRBD1. Trimming removed 6 bases from V and 3 bases from J; junction bases left unmatched: 4. Germline V gene sequence: CDR1 MNHEY, CDR2 SVGAGI. This CDR3 contains 14 residues.

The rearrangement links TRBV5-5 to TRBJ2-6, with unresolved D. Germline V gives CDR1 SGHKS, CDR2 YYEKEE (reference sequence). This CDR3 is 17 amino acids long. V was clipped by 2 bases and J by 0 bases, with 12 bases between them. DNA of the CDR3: TGTGCCAGCAGCTTTCCCCCGATTAGCTCTGGGGCCAACGTCCTGACTTTC. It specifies CASSFPPISSGANVLTF.

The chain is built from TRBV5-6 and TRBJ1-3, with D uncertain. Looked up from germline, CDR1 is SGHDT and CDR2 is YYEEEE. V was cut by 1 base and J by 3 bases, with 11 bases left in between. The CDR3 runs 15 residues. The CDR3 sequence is CASSLMEVVGNTIYF. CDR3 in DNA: TGTGCCAGCAGCTTGATGGAGGTCGTTGGAAACACCATATATTTT.

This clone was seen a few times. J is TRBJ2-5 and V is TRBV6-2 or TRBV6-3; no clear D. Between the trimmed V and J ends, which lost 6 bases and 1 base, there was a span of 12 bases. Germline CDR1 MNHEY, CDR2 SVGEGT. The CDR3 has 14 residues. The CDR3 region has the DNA TGTGCCAGCAGCCCCTACGGTAGCCAAGAGACCCAGTACTTC. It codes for CASSPYGSQETQYF.

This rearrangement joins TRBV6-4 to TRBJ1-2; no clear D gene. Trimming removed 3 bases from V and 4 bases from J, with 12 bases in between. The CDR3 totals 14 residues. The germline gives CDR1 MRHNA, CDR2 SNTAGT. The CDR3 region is CASSELHGVYGYTF. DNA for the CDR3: TGTGCCAGCAGTGAACTCCATGGAGTCTATGGCTACACCTTC.

In nucleotides, the CDR3 is TGTGCCAGCAGTGATCCCCTGACGGGACTACGGTTCTTC. It encodes CASSDPLTGLRFF. The chain recombines TRBV25-1 with TRBJ2-1; 7 positions match TRBD2. This CDR3 has 13 amino acids. Germline trimming cut 3 bases from V and 15 bases from J; bases unmatched to any gene: 11. The germline V gene encodes CDR1 MGHDK and CDR2 SYGVNS.

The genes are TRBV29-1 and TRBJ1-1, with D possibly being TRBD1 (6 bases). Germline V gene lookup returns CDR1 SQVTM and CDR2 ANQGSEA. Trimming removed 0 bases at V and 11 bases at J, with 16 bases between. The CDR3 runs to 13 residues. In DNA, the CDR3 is TGCAGCGTTGAAGACCATCGAGGGGGTAAGGCTTTCTTT. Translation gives CSVEDHRGGKAFF.

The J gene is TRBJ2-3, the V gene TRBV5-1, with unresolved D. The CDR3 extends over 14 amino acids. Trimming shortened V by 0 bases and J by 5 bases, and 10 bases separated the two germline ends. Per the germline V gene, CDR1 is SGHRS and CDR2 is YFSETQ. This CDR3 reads CASSLGVFLDTQYF. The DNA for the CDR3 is TGCGCCAGCAGCTTGGGAGTTTTTCTAGATACGCAGTATTTT.

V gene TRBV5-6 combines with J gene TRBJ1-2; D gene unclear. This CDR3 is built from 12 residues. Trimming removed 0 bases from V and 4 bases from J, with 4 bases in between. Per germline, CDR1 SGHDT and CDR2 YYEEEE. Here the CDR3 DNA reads TGTGCCAGCAGCTTGGGGGGCTATGGCTACACCTTC. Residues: CASSLGGYGYTF. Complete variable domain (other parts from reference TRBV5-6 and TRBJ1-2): DAGVTQSPTHLIKTRGQQVTLRCSPKSGHDTVSWYQQALGQGPQFIFQYYEEEERQRGNFPDRFSGHQFPNYSSELNVNALLLGDSALYLCASSLGGYGYTFGSGTRLTVV.

Written as DNA, the CDR3 is TGTGCCAGCTCTTCCGGGACTAGCTTCGCCGGGGAGCTGTTTTTT. The encoded protein is CASSSGTSFAGELFF. The gene calls are TRBV18 and TRBJ2-2, with 9 bases fitting TRBD2. Germline CDR1 reads KGHSH; CDR2 reads LQKENI. Losses at the gene ends were 6 bases for V and 6 bases for J; bases not matched to a gene: 8. The CDR3 is made up of 15 amino acids.

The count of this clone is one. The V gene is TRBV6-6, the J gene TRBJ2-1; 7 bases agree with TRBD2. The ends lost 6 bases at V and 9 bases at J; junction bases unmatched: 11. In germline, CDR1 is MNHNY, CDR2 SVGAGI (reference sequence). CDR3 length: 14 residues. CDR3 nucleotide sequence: TGTGCCAGCAGCCGAACTGGGGAGGGTAGTGAGCAGTTCTTC. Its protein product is CASSRTGEGSEQFF.

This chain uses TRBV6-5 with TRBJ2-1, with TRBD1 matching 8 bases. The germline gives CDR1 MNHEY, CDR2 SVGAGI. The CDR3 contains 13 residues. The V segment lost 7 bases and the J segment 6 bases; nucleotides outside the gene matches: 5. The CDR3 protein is CASTRTGTNEQFF. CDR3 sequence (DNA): TGTGCCAGCACCCGGACAGGGACCAATGAGCAGTTCTTC.

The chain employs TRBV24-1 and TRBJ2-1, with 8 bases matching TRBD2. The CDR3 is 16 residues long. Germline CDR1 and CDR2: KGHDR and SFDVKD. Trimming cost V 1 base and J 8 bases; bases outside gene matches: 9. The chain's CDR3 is CATSDFYGRARYEQFF. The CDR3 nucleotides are TGTGCCACCAGTGATTTCTACGGGAGGGCCCGCTATGAGCAGTTCTTC.

CDR3 nucleotides: TGTGCCAGCAGTCCCCCTCGTCGGGGGGGTGAGCAGTTCTTC. This sequence encodes CASSPPRRGGEQFF. The J gene is TRBJ2-1, the V gene TRBV28; TRBD2 aligns across 8 bases. Per germline, CDR1 MDHEN and CDR2 SYDVKM. Trimming removed 5 bases from V and 9 bases from J; junction bases left unmatched: 9. The CDR3 length is 14 residues.

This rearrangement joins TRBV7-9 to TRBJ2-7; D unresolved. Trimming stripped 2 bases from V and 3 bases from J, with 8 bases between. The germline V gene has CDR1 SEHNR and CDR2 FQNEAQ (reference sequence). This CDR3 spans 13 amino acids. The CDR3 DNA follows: TGTGCCAGCAGCTTACCCGGCCGCTACGAGCAGTACTTC. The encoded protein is CASSLPGRYEQYF.

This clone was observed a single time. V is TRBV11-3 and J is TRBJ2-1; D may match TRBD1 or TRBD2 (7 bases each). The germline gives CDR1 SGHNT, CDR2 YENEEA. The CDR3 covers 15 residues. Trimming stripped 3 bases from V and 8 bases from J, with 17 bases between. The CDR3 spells CASSFAGGGWDEQFF. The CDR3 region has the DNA TGTGCCAGCAGCTTCGCAGGGGGGGGCTGGGATGAGCAGTTCTTC.

The CDR3 region has the DNA TGTGCCAGCAGCCGAATAAGTGGGATCTCTGGAAACACCATATATTTT. This gives the protein CASSRISGISGNTIYF. The chain has TRBV4-2 and TRBJ1-3; no reliable D call. The CDR3 covers 16 residues. Germline CDR1 LGHNA, CDR2 YNFKEQ. The V and J ends lost 4 bases and 0 bases respectively, with 13 bases between them.

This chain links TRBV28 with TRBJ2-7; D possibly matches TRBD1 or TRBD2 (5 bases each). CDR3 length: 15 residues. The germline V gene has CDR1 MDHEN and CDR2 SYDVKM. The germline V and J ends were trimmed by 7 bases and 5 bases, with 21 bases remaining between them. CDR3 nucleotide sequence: TGTGCCAGCATTCCGGAGAGGGGTACTCTGAACGAGCAGTACTTC. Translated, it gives CASIPERGTLNEQYF. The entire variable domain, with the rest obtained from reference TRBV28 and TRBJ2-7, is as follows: DVKVTQSSRYLVKRTGEKVFLECVQDMDHENMFWYRQDPGLGLRLIYFSYDVKMKEKGDIPEGYSVSREKKERFSLILESASTNQTSMYLCASIPERGTLNEQYFGPGTRLTVT.

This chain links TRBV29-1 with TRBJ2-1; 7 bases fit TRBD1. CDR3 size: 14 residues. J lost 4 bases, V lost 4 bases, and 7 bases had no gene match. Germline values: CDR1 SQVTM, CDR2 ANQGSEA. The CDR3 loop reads CSVARDRLYNEQFF. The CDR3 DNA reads TGCAGCGTTGCCCGGGACAGACTGTACAATGAGCAGTTCTTC.

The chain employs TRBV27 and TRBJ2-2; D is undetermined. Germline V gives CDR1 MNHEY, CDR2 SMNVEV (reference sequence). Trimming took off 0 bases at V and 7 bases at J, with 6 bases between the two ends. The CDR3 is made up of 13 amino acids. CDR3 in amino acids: CASSLSYYGELFF. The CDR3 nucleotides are TGTGCCAGCAGTTTATCGTACTACGGGGAGCTGTTTTTT.

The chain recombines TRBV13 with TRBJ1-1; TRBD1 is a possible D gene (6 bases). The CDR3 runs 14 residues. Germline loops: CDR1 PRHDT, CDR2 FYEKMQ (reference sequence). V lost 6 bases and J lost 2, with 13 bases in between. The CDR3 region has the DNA TGTGCCAGCAGTTCCGGGACAATAAACACTGAAGCTTTCTTT. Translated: CASSSGTINTEAFF.

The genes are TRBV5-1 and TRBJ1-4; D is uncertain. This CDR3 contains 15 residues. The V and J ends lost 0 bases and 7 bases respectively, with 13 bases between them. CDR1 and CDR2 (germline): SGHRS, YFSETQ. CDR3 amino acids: CASSLARGRAEKLFF. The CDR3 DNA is TGCGCCAGCAGCTTGGCCCGTGGGAGGGCTGAAAAACTGTTTTTT.

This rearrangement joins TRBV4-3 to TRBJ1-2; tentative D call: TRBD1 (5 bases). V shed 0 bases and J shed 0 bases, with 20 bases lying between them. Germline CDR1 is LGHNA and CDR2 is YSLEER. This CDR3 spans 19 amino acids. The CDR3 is CASSQEVHTGGASNYGYTF. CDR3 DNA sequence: TGCGCCAGCAGCCAAGAGGTTCATACAGGTGGGGCATCTAACTATGGCTACACCTTC.

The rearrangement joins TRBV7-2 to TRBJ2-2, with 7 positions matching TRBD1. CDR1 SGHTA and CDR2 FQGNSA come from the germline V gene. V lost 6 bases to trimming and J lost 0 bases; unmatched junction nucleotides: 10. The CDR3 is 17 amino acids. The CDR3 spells CASRPTSTGSNTGELFF. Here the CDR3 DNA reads TGTGCCAGCAGACCCACCTCGACAGGGTCGAACACCGGGGAGCTGTTTTTT.

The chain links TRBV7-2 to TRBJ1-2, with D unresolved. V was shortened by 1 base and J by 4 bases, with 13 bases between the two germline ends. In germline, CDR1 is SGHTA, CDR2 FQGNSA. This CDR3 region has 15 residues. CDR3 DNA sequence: TGTGCCAGCAGCTTAGAATCCACTGGAGCCTATGGCTACACCTTC. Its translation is CASSLESTGAYGYTF.

In DNA form, the CDR3 reads TGTGCCAGCAGTCAGGGACTGGTAGCAGATACGCAGTATTTT. Amino acid sequence: CASSQGLVADTQYF. The chain recombines TRBV28 with TRBJ2-3; D perhaps matches TRBD2 (6 bases). The CDR3 loop spans 14 amino acids. In germline, CDR1 is MDHEN, CDR2 SYDVKM. V lost 5 bases to trimming and J lost 4 bases, with 13 bases between them.

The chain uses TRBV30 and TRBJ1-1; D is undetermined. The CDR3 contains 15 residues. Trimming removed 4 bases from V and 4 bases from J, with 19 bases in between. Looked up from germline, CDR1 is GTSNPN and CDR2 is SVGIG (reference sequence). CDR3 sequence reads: CAWIPLRGEGTEAFF. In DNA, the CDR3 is TGTGCCTGGATCCCCCTGCGGGGAGAAGGCACTGAAGCTTTCTTT.